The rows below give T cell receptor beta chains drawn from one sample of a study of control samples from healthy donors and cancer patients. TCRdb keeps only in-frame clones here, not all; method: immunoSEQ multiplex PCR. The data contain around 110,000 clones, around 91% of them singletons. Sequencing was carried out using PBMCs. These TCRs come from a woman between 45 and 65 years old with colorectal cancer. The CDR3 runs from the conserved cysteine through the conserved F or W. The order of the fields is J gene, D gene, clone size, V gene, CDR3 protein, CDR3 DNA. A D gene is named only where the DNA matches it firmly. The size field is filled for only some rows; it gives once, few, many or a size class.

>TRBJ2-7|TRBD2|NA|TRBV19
CASSTSGSPHEQYF
TGTGCCAGTAGTACTAGCGGGAGTCCACACGAGCAGTACTTC
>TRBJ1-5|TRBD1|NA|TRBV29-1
CSVTTGDDQPQHF
TGCAGCGTTACGACAGGGGATGATCAGCCCCAGCATTTT
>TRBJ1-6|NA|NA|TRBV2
CASIRDLYNSPLHF
TGTGCCAGCATCCGGGACCTCTATAATTCACCCCTCCACTTT
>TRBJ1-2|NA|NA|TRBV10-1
CASPGGYTF
TGCGCCAGCCCCGGGGGCTACACCTTC
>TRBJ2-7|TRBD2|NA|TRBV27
CASSFSGRIPYEQYF
TGTGCCAGCAGTTTCTCCGGGAGGATACCCTACGAGCAGTACTTC
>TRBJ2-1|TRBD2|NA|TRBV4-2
CASSQAPAGAYNEQFF
TGTGCCAGCAGCCAAGCACCAGCGGGGGCCTACAATGAGCAGTTCTTC
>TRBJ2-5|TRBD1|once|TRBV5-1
CASSQGTDQETQYF
TGCGCCAGCAGCCAAGGGACAGACCAAGAGACCCAGTACTTC
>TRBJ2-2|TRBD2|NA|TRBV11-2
CASSRTTSGRRDGELFF
TGTGCCAGCAGCCGCACGACTAGCGGGAGGCGGGACGGGGAGCTGTTTTTT
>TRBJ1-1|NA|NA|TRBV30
CAWAHERAGVTEAFF
TGTGCCTGGGCGCACGAACGGGCTGGGGTCACTGAAGCTTTCTTT
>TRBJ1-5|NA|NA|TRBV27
CASSSTRGGDQPQHF
TGTGCCAGCAGTTCCACGAGGGGTGGTGATCAGCCCCAGCATTTT
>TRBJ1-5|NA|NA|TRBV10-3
CAISEIAGETQHF
TGTGCCATCAGTGAGATTGCAGGCGAGACCCAGCATTTT
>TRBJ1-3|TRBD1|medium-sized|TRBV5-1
CASSPTEGASGNTIYF
TGCGCCAGCAGCCCGACAGAGGGGGCCTCTGGAAACACCATATATTTT
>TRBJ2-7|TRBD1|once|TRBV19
CASRPRDRPSYEQYF
TGTGCCAGTAGGCCCCGGGACAGGCCATCCTACGAGCAGTACTTC
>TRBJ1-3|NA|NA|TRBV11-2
CASSSYSWAKGRDTIYF
TGTGCCAGCAGCTCCTATTCATGGGCCAAGGGACGGGACACCATATATTTT
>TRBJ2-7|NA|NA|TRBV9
CASSVAEFRGGGDEQYF
TGTGCCAGCAGCGTAGCGGAGTTTCGCGGAGGGGGCGACGAGCAGTACTTC
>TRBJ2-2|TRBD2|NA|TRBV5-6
CASSFPAGGLSNTGELFF
TGTGCCAGCAGCTTTCCAGCGGGGGGGCTGTCGAACACCGGGGAGCTGTTTTTT
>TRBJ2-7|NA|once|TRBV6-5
CASSWRSGGYEQYF
TGTGCCAGCAGTTGGAGGTCCGGCGGCTACGAGCAGTACTTC
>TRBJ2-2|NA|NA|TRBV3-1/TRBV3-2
CASSPSYYGPGGELFF
TGTGCCAGCAGCCCCTCATACTACGGACCTGGCGGGGAGCTGTTTTTT
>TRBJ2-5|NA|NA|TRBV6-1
CASSDPAPETQYF
TGTGCCAGCAGTGATCCGGCCCCAGAGACCCAGTACTTC
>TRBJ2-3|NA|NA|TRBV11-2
CASSLGLTDTQYF
TGTGCCAGCAGCTTGGGGCTCACAGATACGCAGTATTTT
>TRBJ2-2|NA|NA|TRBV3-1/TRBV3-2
CASSQARQVGELFF
TGTGCCAGCAGCCAAGCTCGACAGGTCGGGGAGCTGTTTTTT
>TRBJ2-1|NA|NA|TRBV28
CASSRVRGHEQFF
TGTGCCAGCAGTAGAGTTCGTGGTCATGAGCAGTTCTTC
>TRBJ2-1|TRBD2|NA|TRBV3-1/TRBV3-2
CASSQDRSSGSLEQFF
TGTGCCAGCAGCCAAGATCGCTCTAGCGGGAGTTTAGAGCAGTTCTTC
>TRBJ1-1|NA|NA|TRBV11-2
CASSLGRKNTEAFF
TGTGCCAGCAGCCTCGGGCGGAAGAACACTGAAGCTTTCTTT
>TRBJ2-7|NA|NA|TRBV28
CASSLEYEQYF
TGTGCCAGCAGTCTGGAGTACGAGCAGTACTTC
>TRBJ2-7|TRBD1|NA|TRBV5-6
CASSLVQGGEQYF
TGTGCCAGCAGCTTGGTACAGGGGGGAGAGCAGTACTTC